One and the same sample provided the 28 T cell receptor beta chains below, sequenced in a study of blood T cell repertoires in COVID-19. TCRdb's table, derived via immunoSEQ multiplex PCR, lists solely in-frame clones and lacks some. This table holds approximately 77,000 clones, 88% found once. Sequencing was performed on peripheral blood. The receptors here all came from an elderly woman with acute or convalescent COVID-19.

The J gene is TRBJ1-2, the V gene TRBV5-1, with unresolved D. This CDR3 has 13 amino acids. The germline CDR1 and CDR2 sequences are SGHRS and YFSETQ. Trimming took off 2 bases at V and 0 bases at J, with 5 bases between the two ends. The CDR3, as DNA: TGCGCCAGCAGCTTAGAGACTAACTATGGCTACACCTTC. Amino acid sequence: CASSLETNYGYTF.

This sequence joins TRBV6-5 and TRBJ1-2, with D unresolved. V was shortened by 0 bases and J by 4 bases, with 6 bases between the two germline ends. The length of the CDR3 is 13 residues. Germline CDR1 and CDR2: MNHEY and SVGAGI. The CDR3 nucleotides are TGTGCCAGCAGTTACTCTTCGGTCTATGGCTACACCTTC. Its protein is CASSYSSVYGYTF.

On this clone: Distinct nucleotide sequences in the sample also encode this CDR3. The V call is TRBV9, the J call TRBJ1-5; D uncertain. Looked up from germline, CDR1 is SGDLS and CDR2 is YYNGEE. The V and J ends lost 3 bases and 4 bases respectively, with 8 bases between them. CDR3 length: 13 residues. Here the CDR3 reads CASSGAGNQPQHF. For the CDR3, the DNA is TGTGCCAGCAGCGGCGCGGGTAATCAGCCCCAGCATTTT.

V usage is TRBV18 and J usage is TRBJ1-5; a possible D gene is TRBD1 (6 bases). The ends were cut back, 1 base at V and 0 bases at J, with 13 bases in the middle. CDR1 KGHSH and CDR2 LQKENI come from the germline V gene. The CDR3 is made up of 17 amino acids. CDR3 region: CASSPRDTLTSNQPQHF. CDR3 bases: TGTGCCAGCTCACCACGGGACACACTAACTAGCAATCAGCCCCAGCATTTT. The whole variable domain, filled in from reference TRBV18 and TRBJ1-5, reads NAGVMQNPRHLVRRRGQEARLRCSPMKGHSHVYWYRQLPEEGLKFMVYLQKENIIDESGMPKERFSAEFPKEGPSILRIQQVVRGDSAAYFCASSPRDTLTSNQPQHFGDGTRLSIL.

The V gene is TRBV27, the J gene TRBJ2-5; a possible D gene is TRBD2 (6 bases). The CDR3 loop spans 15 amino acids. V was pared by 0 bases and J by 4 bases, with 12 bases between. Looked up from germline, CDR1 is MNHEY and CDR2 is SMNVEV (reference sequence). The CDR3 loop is CASSLSVGTLETQYF. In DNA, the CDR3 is TGTGCCAGCAGTTTATCGGTAGGGACTTTAGAGACCCAGTACTTC.

DNA of the CDR3: TGTGCCAGCAGCTCCCCCAGGGGGGCTAACTATGGCTACACCTTC. Translated: CASSSPRGANYGYTF. V is TRBV7-9 and J is TRBJ1-2; 7 nucleotides line up with TRBD1. J was trimmed by 0 bases and V by 4 bases; bases with no gene match: 5. This CDR3 contains 15 residues. Germline V gene data show CDR1 as SEHNR and CDR2 as FQNEAQ (reference sequence).

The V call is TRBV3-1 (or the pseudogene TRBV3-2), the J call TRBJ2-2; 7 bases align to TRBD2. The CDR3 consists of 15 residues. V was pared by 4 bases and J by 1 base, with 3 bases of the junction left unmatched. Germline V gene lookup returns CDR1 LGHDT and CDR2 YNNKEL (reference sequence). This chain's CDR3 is CASSLRGGNTGELFF. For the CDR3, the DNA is TGTGCCAGCAGCCTCCGCGGGGGGAACACCGGGGAGCTGTTTTTT.

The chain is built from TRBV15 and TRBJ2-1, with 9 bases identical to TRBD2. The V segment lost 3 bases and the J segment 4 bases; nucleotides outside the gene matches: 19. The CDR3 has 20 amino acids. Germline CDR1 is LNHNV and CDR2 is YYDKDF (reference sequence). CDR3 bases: TGTGCCACCAGCAGTGGATTACCGGGACTTAGCGGGGGTGATTACAATGAGCAGTTCTTC. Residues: CATSSGLPGLSGGDYNEQFF.

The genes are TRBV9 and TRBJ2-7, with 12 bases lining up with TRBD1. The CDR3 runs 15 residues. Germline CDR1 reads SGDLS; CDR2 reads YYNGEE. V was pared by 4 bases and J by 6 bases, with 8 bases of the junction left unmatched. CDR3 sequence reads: CASSPTGTGGLEQYF. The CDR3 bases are TGTGCCAGCAGCCCAACCGGGACAGGGGGCCTCGAGCAGTACTTC.

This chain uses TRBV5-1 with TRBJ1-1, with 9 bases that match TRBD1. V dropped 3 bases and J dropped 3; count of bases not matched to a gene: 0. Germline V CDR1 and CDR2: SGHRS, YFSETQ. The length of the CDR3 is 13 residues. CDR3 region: CASSWTGDTEAFF. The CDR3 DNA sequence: TGCGCCAGCAGCTGGACAGGGGACACTGAAGCTTTCTTT. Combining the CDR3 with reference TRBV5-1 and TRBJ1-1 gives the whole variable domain KAGVTQTPRYLIKTRGQQVTLSCSPISGHRSVSWYQQTPGQGLQFLFEYFSETQRNKGNFPGRFSGRQFSNSRSEMNVSTLELGDSALYLCASSWTGDTEAFFGQGTRLTVV.

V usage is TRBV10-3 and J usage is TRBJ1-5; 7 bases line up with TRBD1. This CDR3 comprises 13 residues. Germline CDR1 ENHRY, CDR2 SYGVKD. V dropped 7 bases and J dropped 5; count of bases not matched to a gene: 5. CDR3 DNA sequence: TGTGCCATCACGGGGGACAGAGATCAGCCCCAGCATTTT. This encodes CAITGDRDQPQHF.

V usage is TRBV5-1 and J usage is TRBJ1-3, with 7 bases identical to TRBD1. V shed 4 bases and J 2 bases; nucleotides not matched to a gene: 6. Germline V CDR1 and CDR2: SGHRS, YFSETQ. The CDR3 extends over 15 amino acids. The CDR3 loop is CASSRRQGAGNTIYF. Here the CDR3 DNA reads TGCGCCAGCAGCCGGAGACAGGGTGCTGGAAACACCATATATTTT.

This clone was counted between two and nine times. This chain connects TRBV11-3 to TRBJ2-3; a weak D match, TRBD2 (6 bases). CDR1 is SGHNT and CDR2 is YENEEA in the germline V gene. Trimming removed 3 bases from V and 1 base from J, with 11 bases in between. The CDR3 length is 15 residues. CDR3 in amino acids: CASSLEGSGTDTQYF. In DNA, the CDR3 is TGTGCCAGCAGCTTGGAGGGGTCGGGCACAGATACGCAGTATTTT. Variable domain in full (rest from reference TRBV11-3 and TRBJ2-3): EAGVVQSPRYKIIEKKQPVAFWCNPISGHNTLYWYLQNLGQGPELLIRYENEEAVDDSQLPKDRFSAERLKGVDSTLKIQPAELGDSAVYLCASSLEGSGTDTQYFGPGTRLTVL.

CDR3 sequence reads: CASSHTPGNIQYF. The CDR3 DNA is TGTGCCAGCAGCCATACCCCAGGAAACATTCAGTACTTC. The chain links TRBV3-1 (or the pseudogene TRBV3-2) to TRBJ2-4; D remains unclear. The length of the CDR3 is 13 residues. The V end was cut by 3 bases, the J end by 6 bases, with 9 bases between. The germline gives CDR1 LGHDT, CDR2 YNNKEL (reference sequence).

CDR3 amino acids: CASSRASEQYF. The CDR3 coding sequence is TGTGCCAGCTCACGGGCCTCCGAGCAGTACTTC. J is TRBJ2-7 and V is TRBV18, with D hard to call. CDR1 and CDR2 (germline): KGHSH, LQKENI. V was trimmed by 4 bases and J by 6 bases, leaving 7 bases between them. The CDR3 length is 11 residues.

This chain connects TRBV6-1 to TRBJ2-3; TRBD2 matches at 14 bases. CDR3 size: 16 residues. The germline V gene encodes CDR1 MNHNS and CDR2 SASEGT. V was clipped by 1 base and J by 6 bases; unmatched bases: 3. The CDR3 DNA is TGTGCCAGCAGTGAAGGGACTAGCGGGAGGCTCGATACGCAGTATTTT. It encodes CASSEGTSGRLDTQYF.

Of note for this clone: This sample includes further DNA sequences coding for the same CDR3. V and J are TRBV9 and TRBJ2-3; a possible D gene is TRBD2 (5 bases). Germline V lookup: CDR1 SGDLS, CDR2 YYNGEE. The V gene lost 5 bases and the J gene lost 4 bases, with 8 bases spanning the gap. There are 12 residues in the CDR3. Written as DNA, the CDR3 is TGTGCCAGCAGTGCGGGCGCAGATACGCAGTATTTT. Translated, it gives CASSAGADTQYF.

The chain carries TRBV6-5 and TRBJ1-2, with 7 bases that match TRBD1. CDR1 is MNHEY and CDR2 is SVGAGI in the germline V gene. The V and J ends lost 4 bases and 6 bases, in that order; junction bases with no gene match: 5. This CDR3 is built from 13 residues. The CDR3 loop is CASSFGQADGYTF. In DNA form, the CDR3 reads TGTGCCAGCAGTTTTGGACAGGCGGATGGCTACACCTTC.

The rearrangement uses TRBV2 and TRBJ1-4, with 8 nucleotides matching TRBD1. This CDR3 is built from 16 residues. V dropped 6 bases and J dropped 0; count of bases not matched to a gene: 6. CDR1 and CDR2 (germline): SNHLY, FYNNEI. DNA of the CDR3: TGTGCCAGCAGGCGCGGACAGGGCGCAACTAATGAAAAACTGTTTTTT. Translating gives CASRRGQGATNEKLFF.

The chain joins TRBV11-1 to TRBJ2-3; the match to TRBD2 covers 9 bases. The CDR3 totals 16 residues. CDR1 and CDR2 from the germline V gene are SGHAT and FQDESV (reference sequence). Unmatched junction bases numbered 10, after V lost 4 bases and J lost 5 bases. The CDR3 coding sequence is TGTGCCAGCAGCTCCCGTGGTAGCGGGGGAGTAGATACGCAGTATTTT. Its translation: CASSSRGSGGVDTQYF. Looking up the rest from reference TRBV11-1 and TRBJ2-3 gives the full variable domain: EAEVAQSPRYKITEKSQAVAFWCDPISGHATLYWYRQILGQGPELLVQFQDESVVDDSQLPKDRFSAERLKGVDSTLKIQPAELGDSAMYLCASSSRGSGGVDTQYFGPGTRLTVL.

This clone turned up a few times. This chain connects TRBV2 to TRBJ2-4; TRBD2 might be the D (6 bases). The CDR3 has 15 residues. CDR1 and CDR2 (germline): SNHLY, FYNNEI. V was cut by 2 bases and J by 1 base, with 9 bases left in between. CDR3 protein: CASSEWGDAKNIQYF. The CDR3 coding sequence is TGTGCCAGCAGTGAATGGGGGGACGCCAAAAACATTCAGTACTTC.

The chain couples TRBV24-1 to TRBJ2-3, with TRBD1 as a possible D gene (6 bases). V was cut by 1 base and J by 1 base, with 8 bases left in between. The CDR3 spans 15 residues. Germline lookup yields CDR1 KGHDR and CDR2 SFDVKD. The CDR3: CATSDFSGGTDTQYF. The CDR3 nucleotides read TGTGCCACCAGTGATTTTTCAGGGGGCACAGATACGCAGTATTTT.

CDR3 residues: CASGLAGVTGELFF. The CDR3 nucleotides are TGTGCCAGCGGACTAGCGGGGGTAACCGGGGAGCTGTTTTTT. The V gene is TRBV25-1, the J gene TRBJ2-2; 13 nucleotides align to TRBD2. The CDR3 has 14 amino acids. V was clipped by 8 bases and J by 5 bases; unmatched bases: 2. CDR1 and CDR2 (germline): MGHDK, SYGVNS.

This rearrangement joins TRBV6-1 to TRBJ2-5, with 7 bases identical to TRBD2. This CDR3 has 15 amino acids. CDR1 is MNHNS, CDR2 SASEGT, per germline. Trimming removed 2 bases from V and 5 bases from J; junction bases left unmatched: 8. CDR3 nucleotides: TGTGCCAGCAGTGAACAGCGGGACCGGGGGGAGACCCAGTACTTC. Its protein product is CASSEQRDRGETQYF.

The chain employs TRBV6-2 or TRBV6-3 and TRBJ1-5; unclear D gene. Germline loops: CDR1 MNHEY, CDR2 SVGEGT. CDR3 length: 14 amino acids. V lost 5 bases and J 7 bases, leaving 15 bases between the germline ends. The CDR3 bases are TGTGCCAGCAGTAGCGGGCCCGTCGACCAGCCCCAGCATTTT. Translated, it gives CASSSGPVDQPQHF.

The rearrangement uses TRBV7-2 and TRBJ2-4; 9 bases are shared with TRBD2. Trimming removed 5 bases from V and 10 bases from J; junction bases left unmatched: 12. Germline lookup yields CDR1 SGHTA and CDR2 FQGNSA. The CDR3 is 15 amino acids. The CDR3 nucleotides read TGTGCCAGCAGCCCGCGACAGGTTGCGGGGGGGATTCAGTACTTC. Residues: CASSPRQVAGGIQYF.

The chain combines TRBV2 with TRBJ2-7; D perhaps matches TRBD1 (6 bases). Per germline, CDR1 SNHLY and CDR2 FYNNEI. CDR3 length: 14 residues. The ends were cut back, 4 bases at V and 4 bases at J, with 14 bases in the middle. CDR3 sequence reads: CASSGGQLLYEQYF. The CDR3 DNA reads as TGTGCCAGCAGTGGTGGACAGCTCCTATACGAGCAGTACTTC.

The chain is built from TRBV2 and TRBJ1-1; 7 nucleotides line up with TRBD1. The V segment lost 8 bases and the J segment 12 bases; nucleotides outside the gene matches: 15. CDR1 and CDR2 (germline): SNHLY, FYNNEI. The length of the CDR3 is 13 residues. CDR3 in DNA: TGTGCCAGCCGAAGGGAAGGGGGCCTGGGGACTTTCTTT. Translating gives CASRREGGLGTFF. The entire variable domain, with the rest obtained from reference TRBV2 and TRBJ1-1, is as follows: EPEVTQTPSHQVTQMGQEVILRCVPISNHLYFYWYRQILGQKVEFLVSFYNNEISEKSEIFDDQFSVERPDGSNFTLKIRSTKLEDSAMYFCASRREGGLGTFFGQGTRLTVV.